Listed below are T cell receptor beta chains from one sample, sequenced in a study of cytomegalovirus exposure and HLA in healthy donors. The method was immunoSEQ multiplex PCR; TCRdb's version includes in-frame clones alone and lacks a portion of them. The sample records under 200,000 clones, approximately 77% being singletons. The sample comprised PBMCs. All receptors derive from a man in his thirties or forties in good health and CMV-seropositive. Each CDR3 is given with its conserved first and last residue. D genes are given only for firm matches. Expanded clones are given a class, and other clones once, few, many or no size at all.

v_gene: TRBV28
j_gene: TRBJ2-7
abundance: NA
d_gene: NA
CDR3aa: CASTGSYEQYF
CDR3nt: TGTGCCAGCACCGGTTCCTACGAGCAGTACTTC

v_gene: TRBV7-9
j_gene: TRBJ1-5
abundance: once
d_gene: TRBD1
CDR3aa: CSSSLGTAQPQHF
CDR3nt: TGTTCCAGCAGCTTAGGGACAGCTCAGCCCCAGCATTTT

v_gene: TRBV6-6
j_gene: TRBJ2-7
abundance: NA
d_gene: NA
CDR3aa: CASSLQGIYGGEQYF
CDR3nt: TGTGCCAGCAGTTTGCAGGGGATCTATGGGGGCGAGCAGTACTTC

v_gene: TRBV6-1
j_gene: TRBJ1-5
abundance: NA
d_gene: TRBD1
CDR3aa: CASSPGTDSNQPQHF
CDR3nt: TGTGCCAGCAGCCCCGGGACAGATAGCAATCAGCCCCAGCATTTT

v_gene: TRBV19
j_gene: TRBJ1-1
abundance: NA
d_gene: TRBD1
CDR3aa: CASSIEGQGSTEAFF
CDR3nt: TGTGCCAGTAGTATAGAGGGACAGGGGTCGACTGAAGCTTTCTTT

v_gene: TRBV4-1
j_gene: TRBJ1-1
abundance: NA
d_gene: NA
CDR3aa: CASSPLERGTEAFF
CDR3nt: TGCGCCAGCAGCCCTCTGGAGAGAGGCACTGAAGCTTTCTTT

v_gene: TRBV18
j_gene: TRBJ1-5
abundance: NA
d_gene: TRBD1
CDR3aa: CASSPLGTGDQPQHF
CDR3nt: TGTGCCAGCTCACCTTTGGGAACAGGGGATCAGCCCCAGCATTTT

v_gene: TRBV28
j_gene: TRBJ1-1
abundance: NA
d_gene: NA
CDR3aa: CASSLGIRQQNTEAFF
CDR3nt: TGTGCCAGCAGTTTAGGCATAAGACAACAGAACACTGAAGCTTTCTTT

v_gene: TRBV6-5
j_gene: TRBJ1-5
abundance: NA
d_gene: TRBD1
CDR3aa: CASSKTGGNQPQHF
CDR3nt: TGTGCCAGCAGTAAGACAGGGGGCAATCAGCCCCAGCATTTT

v_gene: TRBV4-1
j_gene: TRBJ2-5
abundance: NA
d_gene: NA
CDR3aa: CASSYPGTSEETQYF
CDR3nt: TGCGCCAGCAGCTATCCTGGGACATCTGAAGAGACCCAGTACTTC

v_gene: TRBV4-1
j_gene: TRBJ2-3
abundance: NA
d_gene: TRBD2
CDR3aa: CASSLRLAGGTDTQYF
CDR3nt: TGCGCCAGCAGCCTACGACTAGCGGGGGGCACAGATACGCAGTATTTT

v_gene: TRBV28
j_gene: TRBJ1-5
abundance: NA
d_gene: TRBD1
CDR3aa: CASSLQGGGQPQHF
CDR3nt: TGTGCCAGCAGTTTACAGGGGGGCGGTCAGCCCCAGCATTTT

v_gene: TRBV5-1
j_gene: TRBJ2-3
abundance: few
d_gene: TRBD1
CDR3aa: CASSENSDRAVTDTQYF
CDR3nt: TGCGCCAGCAGCGAAAACTCGGACAGGGCGGTAACAGATACGCAGTATTTT

v_gene: TRBV15
j_gene: TRBJ2-7
abundance: NA
d_gene: TRBD2
CDR3aa: CATSIERVVAGAGEQYF
CDR3nt: TGTGCCACCAGCATTGAAAGAGTCGTAGCGGGGGCCGGCGAGCAGTACTTC

v_gene: TRBV5-1
j_gene: TRBJ2-5
abundance: NA
d_gene: NA
CDR3aa: CASSLATRGETQYF
CDR3nt: TGCGCCAGCAGCTTGGCAACTAGAGGAGAGACCCAGTACTTC

v_gene: TRBV6-5
j_gene: TRBJ1-1
abundance: NA
d_gene: NA
CDR3aa: CASTGTYDTEAFF
CDR3nt: TGTGCCAGCACCGGGACATATGACACTGAAGCTTTCTTT

v_gene: TRBV7-2
j_gene: TRBJ1-5
abundance: NA
d_gene: NA
CDR3aa: CASSLGLIYSNQPQHF
CDR3nt: TGTGCCAGCAGCCTCGGTCTTATTTATAGCAATCAGCCCCAGCATTTT